This T cell receptor (beta chain) was documented in a study of shared clonotypes between healthy human individuals. CDR3 length: 12 residues. V lost 9 bases, J lost 2 bases, and 4 bases stayed unmatched. Germline-derived CDR1 and CDR2 are SGHAT and FQNNGV. Profiled with immunoSEQ multiplex PCR; TCRdb holds only in-frame clones, not every one. This sample has 550,000 to 750,000 clones, with about 92% found just once. The naive CD8 fraction comprised CD45RO-negative cells positively selected for CCR7 and excluded terminally differentiated effector memory CD45RA+ cells. The J gene is TRBJ2-7, the V gene TRBV11-2; 7 bases match TRBD1. Sequenced: naive CD8+ T cells sorted from blood. This TCR was recovered from a man aged 25-45 years in good health. The CDR3 spells CASRTGAYEQYF. The DNA for the CDR3 is TGTGCCAGTAGGACAGGAGCCTACGAGCAGTACTTC.